A single TCR beta chain is shown here with its context. In this sample, this clonotype turned up a few times. Its recognized antigen is unknown. No quality values exist for individual bases; no much larger clone is one base distant. The data belong to a study of identical twins (dated by TCRdb to 2016 to 2017). At the level of the whole study: To test whether fetal clonotypes persist, the study used deep sequencing on TCR alpha and beta repertoires from monozygotic twins, unrelated adults of various ages, and cord blood. To rule out contamination, replicate twin experiments were performed at different times with different library preparation protocols.

The paper's findings and limits, for the study overall: Excess twin sharing in beta out-of-frame sequences was weaker because fewer shared sequences lowered the signal-to-noise ratio. Invariant T cells such as MAIT and iNKT could partly confound zero-insertion analyses, though diverse VJ usage argued against this for most clonotypes. Out-of-frame TCR alpha sharing in monozygotic twins was systematically underestimated by recombination models, whereas sharing between unrelated individuals was in agreement with the recombination models. Out-of-frame TCR alpha sequences shared between twins showed an excess of low generation-probability sequences compared with coincidental sharing between unrelated individuals. Because the same donors could not be followed over many years, the conclusions relied on cross-sectional statistical analysis. Fewer insertions were carried by abundant cord blood beta clonotypes; a weaker similar trend was observed in young adult naive repertoires, while no such trend was observed in memory repertoires.

The library came from 5' RACE. TCRdb records Illumina HiSeq 2000 as the sequencer. A universal primer binding site was added through template switching, and the final cDNA carried a unique molecular identifier so that TCR cDNA molecules could be counted accurately. Specific primers in the conserved constant-segment region were used to synthesize first-strand cDNA for TCR alpha and beta chains. Each cDNA library was double barcoded, with a SMART-Mk sample barcode plus Illumina barcodes, to control for contamination. Two successive PCR steps introduced TruSeq adapter sequences along with Illumina sample barcodes. The Illumina HiSeq platform was used with custom primers to sequence TCR alpha and beta cDNA libraries. Turning to the authors' computational methods: MiGEC processed the raw reads to extract unique molecular identifiers, while MiXCR was used to determine the CDR3 positions. For each individual, recombination models were inferred using an EM algorithm with the repgenHMM and IGoR tools. Shared clonotype analysis was performed with the tcR package in R, normalizing sharing by the product of cloneset sizes. To study raw recombination free of thymic and clonal selection effects, out-of-frame nonproductive sequences were analyzed. In TCRdb, the public reads were trimmed at Q25 with fastp and aligned with MiXCR, with productive beta chains retained. Rows with a matching CDR3 protein are joined into one entry that keeps the most common DNA and genes. The V and J calls were determined by TCRdb, not by the authors. For this sample the table gives hundreds of thousands of distinct CDR3 sequences, of which over 12% were detected only once. The ten largest clones take up around 9% of the sample.

Every donor in the study was a healthy Caucasian. Using Miltenyi CD45RO+ enrichment and human naive T-cell isolation kits, memory (CD45RO+) and naive T cells were isolated from PBMC. What was sequenced was memory (CD45RO+) T cells sorted from blood. Taken with the paper, the label for cell subset or site translates to: CD45RO+ enriched T cells. This sequence originates from a woman under 30 in good health.

The DNA reads TGTGCCAGCAGACAGGGACAGCTTGCTACCGGGGAGCTGTTTTTT. It specifies CASRQGQLATGELFF. The rearrangement joined TRBV12-3 or TRBV12-4 to TRBJ2-2; TRBD1 matches 7 bases in the middle. V and J are trimmed by 6 bases and 5 bases, and the gene matches miss 9 bases of the junction. Its CDR3 holds 15 amino acids, cysteine through phenylalanine. Just CDR3 DNA is preserved here, 45 bases in frame from base 1.